Given below is one T cell receptor beta chain in context. There are many counts of this clonotype. No cognate antigen has been identified for it. No much larger clonotype is one base removed from it; base qualities were not supplied. The data were obtained in a study of T-cell reconstitution after alpha-beta-depleted transplantation in children (dated by TCRdb to about 2016). Broadly, across the study: The study quantitatively tracked T-cell immune reconstitution after TCRalphabeta/CD19-depleted allogeneic hematopoietic cell transplantation in children using TCR repertoire profiling.

The protocol used for the library was PCR. TCRdb records Illumina HiSeq 2500 as the sequencer. TCR library preparation used molecular barcoding, with unique molecular identifiers applied to normalize quantification of the TCRbeta repertoire. In TCRdb, the public reads were trimmed at Q25 with fastp and aligned with MiXCR, with productive beta chains retained. Every CDR3 protein is listed once, alongside the most common genes and DNA of its rows. This sample holds over 85,000 distinct CDR3 sequences; 10% were observed only once. The ten largest clones add up to over 8% of the sample. Its CDR3 holds 14 amino acids, cysteine through phenylalanine. Only the CDR3 region is kept as DNA, spanning 42 bases read in frame from base 1. V lost 5 bases and J lost 15 bases, and the count of bases not matched to a germline gene is 10.

Sequenced here: PBMCs from the stem cell graft donor, sampled from the stem cell graft. This sequence originates from a human donor who donated a stem cell graft to a child with acute lymphoblastic leukemia. The receptor chain draws on TRBV12-3 or TRBV12-4 and TRBJ2-1; the central 13 bases match TRBD2. The encoded CDR3 is CASSRGLAGAPPFF. The sequence in DNA is TGTGCCAGCAGTCGCGGACTAGCGGGGGCCCCGCCGTTCTTC.